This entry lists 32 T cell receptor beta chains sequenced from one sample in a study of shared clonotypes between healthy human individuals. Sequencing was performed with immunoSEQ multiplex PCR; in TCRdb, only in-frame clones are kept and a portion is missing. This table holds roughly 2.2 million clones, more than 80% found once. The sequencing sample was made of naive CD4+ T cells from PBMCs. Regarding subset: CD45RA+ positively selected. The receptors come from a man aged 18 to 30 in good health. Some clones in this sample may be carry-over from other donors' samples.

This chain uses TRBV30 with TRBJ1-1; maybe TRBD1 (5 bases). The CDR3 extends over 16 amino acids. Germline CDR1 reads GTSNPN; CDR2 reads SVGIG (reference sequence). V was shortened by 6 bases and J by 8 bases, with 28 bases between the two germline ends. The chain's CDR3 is CACADPWGRVTNEAFF. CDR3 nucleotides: TGTGCCTGCGCAGACCCCTGGGGCAGGGTTACAAACGAAGCTTTCTTT. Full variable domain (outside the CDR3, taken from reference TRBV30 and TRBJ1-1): SQTIHQWPATLVQPVGSPLSLECTVEGTSNPNLYWYRQAAGRGLQLLFYSVGIGQISSEVPQNLSASRPQDRQFILSSKKLLLSDSGFYLCACADPWGRVTNEAFFGQGTRLTVV.

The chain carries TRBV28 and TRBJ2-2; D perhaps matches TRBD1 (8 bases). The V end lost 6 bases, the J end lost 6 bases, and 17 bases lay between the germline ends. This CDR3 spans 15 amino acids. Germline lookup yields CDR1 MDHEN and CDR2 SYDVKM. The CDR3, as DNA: TGTGCCAGCAGCTCGGGGGGACAGGCCCCCGGGGAGCTGTTTTTT. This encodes CASSSGGQAPGELFF.

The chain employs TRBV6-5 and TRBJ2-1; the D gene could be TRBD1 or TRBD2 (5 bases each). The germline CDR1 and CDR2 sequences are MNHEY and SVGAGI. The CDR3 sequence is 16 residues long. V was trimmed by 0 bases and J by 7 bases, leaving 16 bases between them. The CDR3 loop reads CASSYSLGDPVNEQFF. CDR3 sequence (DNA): TGTGCCAGCAGTTACTCCCTTGGGGACCCGGTAAATGAGCAGTTCTTC.

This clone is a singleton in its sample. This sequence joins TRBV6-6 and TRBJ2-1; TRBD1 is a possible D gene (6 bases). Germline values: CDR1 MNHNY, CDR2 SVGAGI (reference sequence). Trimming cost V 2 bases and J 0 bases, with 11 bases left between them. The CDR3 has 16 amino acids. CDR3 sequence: CASSYTGTRSYNEQFF. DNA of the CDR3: TGTGCCAGCAGTTACACCGGGACACGCTCCTACAATGAGCAGTTCTTC.

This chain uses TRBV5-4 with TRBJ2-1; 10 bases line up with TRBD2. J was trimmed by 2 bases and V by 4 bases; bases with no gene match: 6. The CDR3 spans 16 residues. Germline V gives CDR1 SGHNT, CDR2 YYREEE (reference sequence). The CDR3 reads CASSRGLAEAYNEQFF. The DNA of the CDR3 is TGTGCCAGCAGCCGAGGACTAGCGGAGGCCTACAATGAGCAGTTCTTC.

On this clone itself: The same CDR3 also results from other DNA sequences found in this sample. The CDR3 region is CASSAGGSGNTIYF. CDR3 in DNA: TGTGCCAGCAGCGCCGGTGGCTCTGGAAACACCATATATTTT. The chain links TRBV9 to TRBJ1-3; no clear D gene. The CDR3 spans 14 residues. The V gene lost 3 bases and the J gene lost 0 bases, with 7 bases spanning the gap. Germline-derived CDR1 and CDR2 are SGDLS and YYNGEE.

CDR3 amino acids: CASDSGRGLGTQYF. CDR3 sequence (DNA): TGCGCCAGCGACAGCGGGAGGGGGCTTGGTACGCAGTATTTT. The chain recombines TRBV5-1 with TRBJ2-3; 10 positions agree with TRBD2. The CDR3 covers 14 residues. Germline V gene sequence: CDR1 SGHRS, CDR2 YFSETQ. V was pared by 7 bases and J by 8 bases, with 10 bases of the junction left unmatched.

The CDR3 region has the DNA TGTGCCAGCAGCTTCCGGGACAGCGGATTAAGGAGGGAGACCCAGTACTTC. Its translation: CASSFRDSGLRRETQYF. The chain couples TRBV7-2 to TRBJ2-5; the match to TRBD1 covers 7 bases. Germline V gene sequence: CDR1 SGHTA, CDR2 FQGNSA. The CDR3 is 17 amino acids. V was clipped by 3 bases and J by 5 bases; unmatched bases: 15.

This CDR3 is CASSFTTGAGNTEAFF. The DNA for the CDR3 is TGTGCCAGCAGCTTCACCACCGGGGCTGGGAACACTGAAGCTTTCTTT. The V gene is TRBV7-6, the J gene TRBJ1-1; the D gene is possibly TRBD1 (5 bases). Trimming cost V 3 bases and J 1 base, with 15 bases left between them. The CDR3 totals 16 residues. The germline V gene has CDR1 SGHVS and CDR2 FNYEAQ.

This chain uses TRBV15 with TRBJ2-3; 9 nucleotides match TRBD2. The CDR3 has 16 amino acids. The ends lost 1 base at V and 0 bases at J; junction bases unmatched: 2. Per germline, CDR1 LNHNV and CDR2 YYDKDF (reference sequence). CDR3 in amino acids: CATSRGGGESTDTQYF. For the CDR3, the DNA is TGTGCCACCAGCAGAGGCGGGGGGGAGAGCACAGATACGCAGTATTTT.

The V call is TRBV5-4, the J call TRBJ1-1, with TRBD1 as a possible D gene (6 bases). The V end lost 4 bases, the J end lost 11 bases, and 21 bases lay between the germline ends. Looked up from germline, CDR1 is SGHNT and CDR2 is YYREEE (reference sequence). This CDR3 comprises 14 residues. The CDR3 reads CASSPPSEQGWAFF. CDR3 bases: TGTGCCAGCAGCCCACCCTCCGAACAGGGCTGGGCTTTCTTT. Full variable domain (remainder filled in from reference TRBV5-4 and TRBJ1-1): ETGVTQSPTHLIKTRGQQVTLRCSSQSGHNTVSWYQQALGQGPQFIFQYYREEENGRGNFPPRFSGLQFPNYSSELNVNALELDDSALYLCASSPPSEQGWAFFGQGTRLTVV.

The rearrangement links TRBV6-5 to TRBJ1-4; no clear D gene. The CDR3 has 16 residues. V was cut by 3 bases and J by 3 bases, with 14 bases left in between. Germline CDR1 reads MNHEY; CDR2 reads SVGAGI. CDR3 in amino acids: CASSYDHNPANEKLFF. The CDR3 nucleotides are TGTGCCAGCAGTTATGACCACAATCCGGCTAATGAAAAACTGTTTTTT.

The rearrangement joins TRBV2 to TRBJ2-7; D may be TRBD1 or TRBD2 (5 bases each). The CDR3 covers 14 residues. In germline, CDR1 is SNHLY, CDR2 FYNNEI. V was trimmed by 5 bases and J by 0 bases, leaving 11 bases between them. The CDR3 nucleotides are TGTGCCAGCAGTCCGGGACGGAGCTCCTACGAGCAGTACTTC. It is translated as CASSPGRSSYEQYF.

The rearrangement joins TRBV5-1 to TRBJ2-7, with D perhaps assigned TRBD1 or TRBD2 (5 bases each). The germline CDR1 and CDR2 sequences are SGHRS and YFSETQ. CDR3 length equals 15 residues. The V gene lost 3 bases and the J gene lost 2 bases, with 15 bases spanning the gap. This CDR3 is CASSSPGPVTYEQYF. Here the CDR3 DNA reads TGCGCCAGCAGCTCCCCGGGACCAGTAACCTACGAGCAGTACTTC.

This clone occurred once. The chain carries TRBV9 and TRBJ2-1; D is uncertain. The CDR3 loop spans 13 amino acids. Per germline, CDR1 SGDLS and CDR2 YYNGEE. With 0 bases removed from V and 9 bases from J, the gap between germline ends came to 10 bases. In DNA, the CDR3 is TGTGCCAGCAGCGTAGGGGCTATGGGTGAGCAGTTCTTC. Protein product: CASSVGAMGEQFF.

The CDR3 region is CASSLRLREQYF. For the CDR3, the DNA is TGTGCCAGCAGCTTAAGGCTACGCGAGCAGTACTTC. The V gene is TRBV7-2, the J gene TRBJ2-7; the D is unclear. CDR1 is SGHTA, CDR2 FQGNSA, per germline. CDR3 size: 12 residues. Trimming pared 2 bases from V and 6 bases from J, leaving 8 bases between.

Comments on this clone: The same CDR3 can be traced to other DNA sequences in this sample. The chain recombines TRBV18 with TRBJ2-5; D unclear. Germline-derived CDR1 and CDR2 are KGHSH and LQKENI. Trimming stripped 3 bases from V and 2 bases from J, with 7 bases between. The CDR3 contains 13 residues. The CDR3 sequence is CASSPQLQETQYF. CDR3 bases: TGTGCCAGCTCACCGCAACTTCAAGAGACCCAGTACTTC.

CDR3 DNA: TGCGCCAGCAGCTCAGGACCGTCGGGGACCCAGTACTTC. This sequence encodes CASSSGPSGTQYF. The chain couples TRBV5-1 to TRBJ2-5; D gene uncertain. Looked up from germline, CDR1 is SGHRS and CDR2 is YFSETQ. The CDR3 consists of 13 residues. Trimming removed 3 bases at V and 7 bases at J, with 13 bases between. Full variable domain (outside the CDR3, taken from reference TRBV5-1 and TRBJ2-5): KAGVTQTPRYLIKTRGQQVTLSCSPISGHRSVSWYQQTPGQGLQFLFEYFSETQRNKGNFPGRFSGRQFSNSRSEMNVSTLELGDSALYLCASSSGPSGTQYFGPGTRLLVL.

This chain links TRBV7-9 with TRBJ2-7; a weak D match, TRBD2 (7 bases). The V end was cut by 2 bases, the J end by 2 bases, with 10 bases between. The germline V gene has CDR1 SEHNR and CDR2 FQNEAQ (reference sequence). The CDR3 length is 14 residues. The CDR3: CASSLKGGTYEQYF. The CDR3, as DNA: TGTGCCAGCAGCTTAAAGGGGGGGACCTACGAGCAGTACTTC.

CDR3 region: CASSQEAVNTGELFF. The CDR3 DNA follows: TGCGCCAGCAGCCAAGAGGCCGTAAACACCGGGGAGCTGTTTTTT. The chain uses TRBV4-1 and TRBJ2-2; D is undetermined. V shed 0 bases and J shed 2 bases, with 7 bases lying between them. Germline-derived CDR1 and CDR2 are MGHRA and YSYEKL. This CDR3 spans 15 amino acids.

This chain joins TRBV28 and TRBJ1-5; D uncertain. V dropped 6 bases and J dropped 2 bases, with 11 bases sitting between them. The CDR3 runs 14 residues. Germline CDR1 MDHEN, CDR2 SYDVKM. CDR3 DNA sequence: TGTGCCAGCAGCCAAGGCCGGGGCAATCAGCCCCAGCATTTT. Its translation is CASSQGRGNQPQHF.

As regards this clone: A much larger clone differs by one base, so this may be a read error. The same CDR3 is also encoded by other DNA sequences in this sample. CDR3 nucleotide sequence: TGTGCCAGCAGCTTACAGGGGAACACTGAAGCTTTCTTT. Its protein product is CASSLQGNTEAFF. The chain recombines TRBV7-6 with TRBJ1-1; perhaps TRBD1 as D (5 bases). There are 13 residues in the CDR3. The V end lost 2 bases, the J end lost 1 base, and 5 bases lay between the germline ends. Per germline, CDR1 SGHVS and CDR2 FNYEAQ.

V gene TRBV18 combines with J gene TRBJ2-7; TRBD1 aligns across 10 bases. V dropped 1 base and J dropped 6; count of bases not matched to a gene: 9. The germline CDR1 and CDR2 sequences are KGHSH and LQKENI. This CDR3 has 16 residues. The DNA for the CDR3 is TGTGCCAGCTCACCACTTTTGGGGACAGGGGTCGTCGAGCAGTACTTC. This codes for CASSPLLGTGVVEQYF. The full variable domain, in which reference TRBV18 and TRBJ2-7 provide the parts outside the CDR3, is NAGVMQNPRHLVRRRGQEARLRCSPMKGHSHVYWYRQLPEEGLKFMVYLQKENIIDESGMPKERFSAEFPKEGPSILRIQQVVRGDSAAYFCASSPLLGTGVVEQYFGPGTRLTVT.

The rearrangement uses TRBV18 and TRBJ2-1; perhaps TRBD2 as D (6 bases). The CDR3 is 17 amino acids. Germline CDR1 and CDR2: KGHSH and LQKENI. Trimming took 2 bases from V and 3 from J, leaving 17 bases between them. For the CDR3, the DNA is TGTGCCAGCTCACCAATGCTTGTAGGGACTGGCTACAATGAGCAGTTCTTC. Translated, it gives CASSPMLVGTGYNEQFF.

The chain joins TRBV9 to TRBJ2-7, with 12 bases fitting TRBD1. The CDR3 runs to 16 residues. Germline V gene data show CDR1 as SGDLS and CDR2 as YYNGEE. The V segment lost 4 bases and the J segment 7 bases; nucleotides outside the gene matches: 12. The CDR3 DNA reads TGTGCCAGCAGCCCAAGTCAGGGACAGGGGGCTTGGGAGCAGTACTTC. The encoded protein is CASSPSQGQGAWEQYF.

As DNA, the CDR3 is TGTGCCAGCAGTTCGCCCCCGGGGGCCGGGGAGCTGTTTTTT. It codes for CASSSPPGAGELFF. V and J are TRBV28 and TRBJ2-2, with D possibly being TRBD2 (6 bases). In germline, CDR1 is MDHEN, CDR2 SYDVKM. Trimming took 4 bases from V and 6 from J, leaving 12 bases between them. This CDR3 spans 14 amino acids.

The CDR3 here is CASSYGAGQPQHF. In DNA, the CDR3 is TGTGCCAGCAGTTACGGGGCCGGGCAGCCCCAGCATTTT. The rearrangement links TRBV7-2 to TRBJ1-5, with D possibly being TRBD1 (5 bases). Trimming took 6 bases from V and 7 from J, leaving 13 bases between them. This CDR3 is built from 13 residues. Germline V gene data show CDR1 as SGHTA and CDR2 as FQGNSA. Full variable domain (missing parts from reference TRBV7-2 and TRBJ1-5): GAGVSQSPSNKVTEKGKDVELRCDPISGHTALYWYRQSLGQGLEFLIYFQGNSAPDKSGLPSDRFSAERTGGSVSTLTIQRTQQEDSAVYLCASSYGAGQPQHFGDGTRLSIL.

The CDR3 sequence: CSVAGEGNQPQHF. The CDR3 nucleotides read TGCAGCGTTGCAGGGGAGGGCAATCAGCCCCAGCATTTT. The chain uses TRBV29-1 and TRBJ1-5; D may be TRBD1 (6 bases). The V and J ends lost 4 bases and 2 bases respectively, with 9 bases between them. CDR3 length: 13 amino acids. Germline V lookup: CDR1 SQVTM, CDR2 ANQGSEA.

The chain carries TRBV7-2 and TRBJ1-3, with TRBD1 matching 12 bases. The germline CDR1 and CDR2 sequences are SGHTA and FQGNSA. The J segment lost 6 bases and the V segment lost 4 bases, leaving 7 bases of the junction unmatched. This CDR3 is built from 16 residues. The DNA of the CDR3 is TGTGCCAGCAGCTCCAAGGGGACAGGGGGCTTAAACACCATATATTTT. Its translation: CASSSKGTGGLNTIYF.

The CDR3 region has the DNA TGCGCCAGCAGTTCAGCAGGGGGCGTCTATGGCTACACCTTC. Amino acids: CASSSAGGVYGYTF. J is TRBJ1-2 and V is TRBV4-1; 8 nucleotides line up with TRBD1. The CDR3 runs to 14 residues. Germline assignment: CDR1 MGHRA and CDR2 YSYEKL. V shed 6 bases, J shed 4 bases, and the junction held 7 bases outside the gene matches.

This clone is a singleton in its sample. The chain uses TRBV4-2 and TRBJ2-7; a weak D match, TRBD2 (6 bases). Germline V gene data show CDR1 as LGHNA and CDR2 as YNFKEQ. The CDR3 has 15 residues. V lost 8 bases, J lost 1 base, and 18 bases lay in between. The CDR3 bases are TGTGCCAGCCGATTTTCCTATAGCGGTTCCTACGAGCAGTACTTC. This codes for CASRFSYSGSYEQYF.

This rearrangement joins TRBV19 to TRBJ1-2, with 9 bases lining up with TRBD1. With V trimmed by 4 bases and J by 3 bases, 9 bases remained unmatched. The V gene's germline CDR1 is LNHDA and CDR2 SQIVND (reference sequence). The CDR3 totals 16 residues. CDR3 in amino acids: CASSTYNRGRDYGYTF. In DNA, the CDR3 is TGTGCCAGTAGTACCTATAACAGGGGGCGCGACTATGGCTACACCTTC.